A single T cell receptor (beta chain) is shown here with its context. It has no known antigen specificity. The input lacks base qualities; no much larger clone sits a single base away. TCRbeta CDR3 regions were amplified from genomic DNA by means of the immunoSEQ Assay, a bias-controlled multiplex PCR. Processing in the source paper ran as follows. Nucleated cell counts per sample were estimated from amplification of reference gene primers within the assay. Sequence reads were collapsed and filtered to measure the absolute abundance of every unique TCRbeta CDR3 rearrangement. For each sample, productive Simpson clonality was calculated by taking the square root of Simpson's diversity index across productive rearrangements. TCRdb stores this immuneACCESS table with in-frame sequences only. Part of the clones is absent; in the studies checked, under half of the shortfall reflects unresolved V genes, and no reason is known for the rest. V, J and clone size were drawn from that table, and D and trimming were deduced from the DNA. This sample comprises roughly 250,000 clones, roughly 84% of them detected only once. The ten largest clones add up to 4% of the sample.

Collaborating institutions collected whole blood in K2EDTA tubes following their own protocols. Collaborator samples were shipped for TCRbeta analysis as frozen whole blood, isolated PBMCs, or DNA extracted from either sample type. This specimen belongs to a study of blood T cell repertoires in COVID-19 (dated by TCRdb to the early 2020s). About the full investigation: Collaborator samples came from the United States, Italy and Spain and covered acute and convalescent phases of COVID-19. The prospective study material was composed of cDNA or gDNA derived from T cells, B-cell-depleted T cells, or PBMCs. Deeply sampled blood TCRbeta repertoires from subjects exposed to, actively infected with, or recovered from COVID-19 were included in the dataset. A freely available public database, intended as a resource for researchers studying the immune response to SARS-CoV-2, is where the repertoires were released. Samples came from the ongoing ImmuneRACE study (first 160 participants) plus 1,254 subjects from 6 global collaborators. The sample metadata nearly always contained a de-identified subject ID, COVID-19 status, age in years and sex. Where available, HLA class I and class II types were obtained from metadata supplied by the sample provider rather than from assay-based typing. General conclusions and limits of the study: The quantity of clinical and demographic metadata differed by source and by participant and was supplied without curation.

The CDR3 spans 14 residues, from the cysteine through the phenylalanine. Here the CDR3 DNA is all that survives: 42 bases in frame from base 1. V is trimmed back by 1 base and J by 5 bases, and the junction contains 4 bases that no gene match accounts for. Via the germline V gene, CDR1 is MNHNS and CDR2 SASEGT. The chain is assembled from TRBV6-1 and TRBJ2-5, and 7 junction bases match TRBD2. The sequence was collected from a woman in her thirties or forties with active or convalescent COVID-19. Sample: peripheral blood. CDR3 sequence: CASSEGTRTETQYF. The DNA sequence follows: TGTGCCAGCAGTGAAGGGACTAGAACGGAGACCCAGTACTTC.